A selection of T cell receptor beta chains follows, all from one sample in a study of blood T cell repertoires in COVID-19. Measured with immunoSEQ multiplex PCR; TCRdb has only the in-frame clones, and not every one. The sample lists about 240,000 clones, approximately 85% seen once, with roughly 4.7% in the top ten. The sequenced sample was peripheral blood. The receptors shown here come from a woman in her 70s with acute or convalescent COVID-19. The CDR3 runs from the conserved cysteine through the conserved F or W. The D gene is left open where the match is weak. The size of a clone is reported for some rows only, either as once, few or many, or as a class for expanded clones.

abundance,j_gene,d_gene,v_gene,CDR3aa,CDR3nt
.,TRBJ1-2,.,TRBV4-1,CASSQQTSGYGYTF,TGCGCCAGCAGCCAACAAACATCAGGGTATGGCTACACCTTC
.,TRBJ1-4,.,TRBV24-1,CATSDPRETTNEKLFF,TGTGCCACCAGTGATCCTCGGGAGACAACTAATGAAAAACTGTTTTTT
.,TRBJ1-2,.,TRBV19,CASSPGVGYGYTF,TGTGCCAGTAGTCCAGGGGTCGGCTATGGCTACACCTTC
.,TRBJ2-3,TRBD1,TRBV5-4,CASSLAGTVSTDTQYF,TGTGCCAGCAGCTTGGCCGGGACAGTTAGCACAGATACGCAGTATTTT
.,TRBJ2-7,.,TRBV3-1/TRBV3-2,CASSQGVQAYEQYF,TGTGCCAGCAGCCAAGGGGTCCAGGCCTACGAGCAGTACTTC
once,TRBJ1-4,TRBD1,TRBV11-2,CASSSDRGLAEKLFF,TGTGCCAGCAGCTCTGACAGGGGGCTTGCAGAAAAACTGTTTTTT
.,TRBJ1-4,.,TRBV19,CASRDRNNEKLFF,TGTGCCAGTAGAGACAGGAATAATGAAAAACTGTTTTTT
.,TRBJ2-3,TRBD1,TRBV24-1,CATSDSGTGAGDTQYF,TGTGCCACCAGTGACTCCGGGACAGGGGCCGGAGATACGCAGTATTTT
few,TRBJ1-3,.,TRBV7-9,CASSQGLTFTGNTIYF,TGTGCCAGCAGTCAGGGACTGACGTTTACAGGAAACACCATATATTTT
.,TRBJ1-2,.,TRBV27,CASSLSWENYGYTF,TGTGCCAGCAGTTTATCATGGGAGAACTATGGCTACACCTTC
.,TRBJ1-1,TRBD1,TRBV20-1,CSASRTGTGSEAFF,TGCAGTGCTAGTCGTACCGGGACAGGGTCTGAAGCTTTCTTT
.,TRBJ2-1,.,TRBV29-1,CSVGSFYNEQFF,TGCAGCGTTGGGAGCTTCTACAATGAGCAGTTCTTC
.,TRBJ1-2,.,TRBV5-1,CASSLDNYGRNGYTF,TGCGCCAGCAGCTTGGACAATTATGGGCGAAATGGCTACACCTTC
.,TRBJ1-3,.,TRBV11-2,CASSARRTAGNTIYF,TGTGCCAGCAGCGCAAGGAGGACGGCTGGAAACACCATATATTTT
.,TRBJ1-1,.,TRBV5-6,CASSLSATVNTEAFF,TGTGCCAGCAGCTTGTCCGCGACAGTGAACACTGAAGCTTTCTTT
once,TRBJ1-6,TRBD1,TRBV2,CASRGQAVDNSPLHF,TGTGCCAGCCGCGGACAGGCGGTCGATAATTCACCCCTCCACTTT
.,TRBJ1-1,TRBD1,TRBV2,CASSEKGTDRGNTEAFF,TGTGCCAGCAGTGAAAAGGGCACCGACAGGGGGAACACTGAAGCTTTCTTT
.,TRBJ2-7,.,TRBV19,CASSNYRVEDEQYF,TGTGCCAGTAGTAACTACAGGGTGGAGGACGAGCAGTACTTC
.,TRBJ1-5,.,TRBV6-2/TRBV6-3,CASSYGRGAVGQPQHF,TGTGCCAGCAGTTACGGAAGAGGTGCCGTGGGTCAGCCCCAGCATTTT
.,TRBJ1-2,.,TRBV29-1,CSALDSRNYGYTF,TGCAGCGCCTTGGACAGTAGAAACTATGGCTACACCTTC
.,TRBJ1-2,TRBD1,TRBV4-1,CASSQRGQAPPGYTF,TGCGCCAGCAGCCAACGGGGACAGGCCCCCCCTGGCTACACCTTC
.,TRBJ1-2,.,TRBV30,CAWSVQDYGYTF,TGTGCCTGGAGTGTACAGGACTATGGCTACACCTTC
.,TRBJ1-2,TRBD1,TRBV6-5,CASSPRQGYNYGYTF,TGTGCCAGCAGTCCCCGACAGGGTTATAACTATGGCTACACCTTC
.,TRBJ2-7,.,TRBV6-2/TRBV6-3,CASSRDRPSYEQYF,TGTGCCAGCAGCCGCGACAGGCCGTCCTACGAGCAGTACTTC
.,TRBJ2-3,TRBD2,TRBV5-1,CASSSGGISDTQYF,TGCGCCAGTTCCAGCGGGGGGATCTCAGATACGCAGTATTTT
.,TRBJ1-5,.,TRBV6-6,CASTPRGRSNQPQHF,TGTGCCAGCACCCCCAGGGGCAGGAGCAATCAGCCCCAGCATTTT
once,TRBJ2-1,TRBD2,TRBV14,CASSLSGEYNEQFF,TGTGCCAGCAGCCTTAGCGGGGAGTACAATGAGCAGTTCTTC
.,TRBJ1-2,TRBD1,TRBV11-2,CASSSLGYRGQGYGYTF,TGTGCCAGCAGCTCATTAGGGTACAGGGGACAGGGCTATGGCTACACCTTC
.,TRBJ2-1,TRBD1,TRBV7-9,CASSLGQDYNEQFF,TGTGCCAGCAGCCTAGGACAGGATTACAATGAGCAGTTCTTC
.,TRBJ1-2,TRBD1,TRBV28,CASSTGDRYGYTF,TGTGCCAGCAGTACAGGGGATCGCTATGGCTACACCTTC
.,TRBJ2-7,TRBD1,TRBV4-3,CASSQEGGGSVEQYF,TGCGCCAGCAGCCAAGAAGGGGGCGGGTCGGTCGAGCAGTACTTC
.,TRBJ1-3,TRBD1,TRBV19,CASSSWTGTGNTIYF,TGTGCCAGTAGTAGTTGGACAGGGACTGGAAACACCATATATTTT
few,TRBJ2-3,TRBD2,TRBV29-1,CSVEVPGTSGGRSTDTQYF,TGCAGCGTTGAAGTTCCCGGGACTAGCGGGGGGCGTAGCACAGATACGCAGTATTTT